This T cell receptor (beta chain) derives from a study of preoperative IRX-2 immunotherapy in early breast cancer. This clone occurred once. Treatment defined: preoperative locoregional IRX-2 cytokine immunotherapy. This phase Ib study tested locoregional IRX-2 cytokine immunotherapy given before surgery. Assay used: immunoSEQ multiplex PCR; TCRdb lists only in-frame clones, some missing. The sample holds under 45,000 clones, approximately 94% seen once. This clonotype was sampled from a human donor with breast cancer. This sample comprised tumor tissue, obtained after IRX-2 immunotherapy.

This chain's CDR3 is CASSSFAGTTNSREQFF. The CDR3 DNA sequence: TGTGCCAGCAGCAGCTTTGCCGGGACTACGAACTCTCGGGAGCAGTTCTTC. This chain links TRBV28 with TRBJ2-1, with 7 bases lining up with TRBD2. The trim removed 6 bases at V and 10 bases at J, leaving 21 bases unmatched. The germline CDR1 and CDR2 sequences are MDHEN and SYDVKM. The CDR3 runs 17 residues.